These 6 T cell receptor beta chains were sequenced from one sample in a study of T cells in Graves' hyperthyroidism and ophthalmopathy. What was amplified from RNA transcripts were TCR beta CDR3 regions. In the first-round RT-PCR of the TCR CDR3, the HTBI primer set was used. TCRdb passed the multiplex PCR reads through MiXCR, listing each CDR3 protein once. The sample contains roughly 200,000 distinct CDR3 sequences, around 20% of which appear only once. Specimen: blood. The source of these receptors is a man aged 40-49 years with Graves' hyperthyroidism.

This clonotype was detected many times. The J gene is TRBJ1-4, the V gene TRBV7-8, with D unresolved. Trimming took 2 bases from V and 0 from J, leaving 16 bases between them. Looked up from germline, CDR1 is SGHVS and CDR2 is FQNEAQ. This CDR3 contains 18 residues. In DNA, the CDR3 is TGTGCCAGCAGCTTAAGGCGGCCTGGTGCTGCAACTAATGAAAAACTGTTTTTT. Its translation is CASSLRRPGAATNEKLFF.

This clonotype was detected ten times or more. Here the CDR3 reads CASSPVGSLNQPQHF. For the CDR3, the DNA is TGTGCCAGCTCACCAGTTGGTAGTCTCAATCAGCCCCAGCATTTT. The chain joins TRBV18 to TRBJ1-5; no definite D call. The V and J ends lost 2 bases and 3 bases respectively, with 11 bases between them. The CDR3 is 15 amino acids. From germline, CDR1 is KGHSH and CDR2 LQKENI.

In its sample, this clonotype was seen a few times. J is TRBJ2-5 and V is TRBV10-3, with D tentatively TRBD2 (6 bases). CDR3 length equals 14 residues. Germline values: CDR1 ENHRY, CDR2 SYGVKD. The ends were cut back, 10 bases at V and 5 bases at J, with 20 bases in the middle. CDR3 sequence (DNA): TGTGCCAGCTACACCGGGACTCCTGGGGAGACCCAGTACTTC. Protein product: CASYTGTPGETQYF.

Many counts were recorded for this clonotype. The V gene is TRBV5-6, the J gene TRBJ2-5, with 11 bases lining up with TRBD1. The CDR3 consists of 15 residues. Germline V gene data show CDR1 as SGHDT and CDR2 as YYEEEE. V shed 0 bases, J shed 5 bases, and the junction held 3 bases outside the gene matches. The CDR3 nucleotides are TGTGCCAGCAGCTTGGGGACAGGGGGCGTGGAGACCCAGTACTTC. Amino acids: CASSLGTGGVETQYF.

This clonotype occurred many times. The chain has TRBV6-2 or TRBV6-3 and TRBJ1-2, with 8 bases identical to TRBD1. This CDR3 contains 13 residues. The trim removed 6 bases at V and 4 bases at J, leaving 4 bases unmatched. Germline values: CDR1 MNHEY, CDR2 SVGEGT. In nucleotides, the CDR3 is TGTGCCAGCAGACCACAGGGGGGCTATGGCTACACCTTC. This encodes CASRPQGGYGYTF.

The sample holds many counts of this clonotype. The genes are TRBV7-6 and TRBJ2-5; D perhaps matches TRBD2 (6 bases). Trimming removed 5 bases from V and 4 bases from J, with 14 bases in between. The CDR3 covers 14 residues. The V gene's germline CDR1 is SGHVS and CDR2 FNYEAQ. The CDR3 DNA reads TGTGCCAGCAGCCGGACTACCGTTGGAGAGACCCAGTACTTC. Translation gives CASSRTTVGETQYF.